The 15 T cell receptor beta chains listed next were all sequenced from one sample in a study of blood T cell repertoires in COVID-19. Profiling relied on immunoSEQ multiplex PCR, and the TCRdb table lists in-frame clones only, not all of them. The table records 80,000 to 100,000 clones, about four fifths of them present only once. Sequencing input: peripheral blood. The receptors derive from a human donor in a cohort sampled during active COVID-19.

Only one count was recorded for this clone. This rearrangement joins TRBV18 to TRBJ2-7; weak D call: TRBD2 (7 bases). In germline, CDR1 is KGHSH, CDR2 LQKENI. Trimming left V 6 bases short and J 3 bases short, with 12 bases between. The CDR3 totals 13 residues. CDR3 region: CASSGGQNYEQYF. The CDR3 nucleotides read TGTGCCAGCTCGGGGGGGCAGAACTACGAGCAGTACTTC.

The CDR3 sequence: CASSSRRTTGELFF. CDR3 nucleotides: TGTGCCAGCAGTTCCCGGCGGACAACCGGGGAGCTGTTTTTT. The gene calls are TRBV6-5 and TRBJ2-2; D is possibly TRBD1 (5 bases). CDR3 size: 14 residues. V shed 4 bases and J shed 5 bases, with 11 bases lying between them. The germline V gene encodes CDR1 MNHEY and CDR2 SVGAGI.

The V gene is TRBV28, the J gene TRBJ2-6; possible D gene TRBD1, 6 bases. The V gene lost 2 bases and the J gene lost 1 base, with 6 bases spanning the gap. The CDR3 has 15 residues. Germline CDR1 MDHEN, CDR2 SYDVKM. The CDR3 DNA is TGTGCCAGCAGTTTACAGGGGTCTGGGGCCAACGTCCTGACTTTC. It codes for CASSLQGSGANVLTF. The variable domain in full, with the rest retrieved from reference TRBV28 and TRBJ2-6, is DVKVTQSSRYLVKRTGEKVFLECVQDMDHENMFWYRQDPGLGLRLIYFSYDVKMKEKGDIPEGYSVSREKKERFSLILESASTNQTSMYLCASSLQGSGANVLTFGAGSRLTVL.

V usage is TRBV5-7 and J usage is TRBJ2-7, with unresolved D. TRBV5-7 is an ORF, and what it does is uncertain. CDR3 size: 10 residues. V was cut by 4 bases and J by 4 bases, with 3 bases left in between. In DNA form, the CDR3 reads TGTGCCAGCAGCATATACGAGCAGTACTTC. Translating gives CASSIYEQYF.

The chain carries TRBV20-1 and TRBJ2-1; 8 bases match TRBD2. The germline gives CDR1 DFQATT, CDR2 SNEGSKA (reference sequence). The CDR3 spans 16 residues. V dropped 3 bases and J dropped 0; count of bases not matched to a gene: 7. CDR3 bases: TGCAGTGCTAGTTTGCTTAGCGGGATCTCCTACAATGAGCAGTTCTTC. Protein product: CSASLLSGISYNEQFF.

In DNA, the CDR3 is TGTGCCAGCACCTGGGGGGGAAAAGAGACCCAGTACTTC. As protein: CASTWGGKETQYF. The J gene is TRBJ2-5, the V gene TRBV12-3 or TRBV12-4; 7 bases match TRBD2. This CDR3 comprises 13 residues. V shed 7 bases and J 3 bases; nucleotides not matched to a gene: 5.

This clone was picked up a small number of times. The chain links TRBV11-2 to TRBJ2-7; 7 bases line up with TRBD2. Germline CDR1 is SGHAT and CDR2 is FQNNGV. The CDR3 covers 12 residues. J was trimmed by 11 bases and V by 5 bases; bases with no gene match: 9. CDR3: CASSPRTGTKYF. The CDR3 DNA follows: TGTGCCAGCAGCCCGAGGACCGGGACTAAGTACTTC.

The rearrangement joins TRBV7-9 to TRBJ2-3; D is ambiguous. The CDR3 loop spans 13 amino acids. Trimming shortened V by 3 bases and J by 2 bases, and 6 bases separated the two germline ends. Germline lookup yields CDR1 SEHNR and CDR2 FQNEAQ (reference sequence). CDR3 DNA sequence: TGTGCCAGCAGCTTGGGCCTCACAGATACGCAGTATTTT. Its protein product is CASSLGLTDTQYF. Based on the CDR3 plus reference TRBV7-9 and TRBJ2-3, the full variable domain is DTGVSQNPRHKITKRGQNVTFRCDPISEHNRLYWYRQTLGQGPEFLTYFQNEAQLEKSRLLSDRFSAERPKGSFSTLEIQRTEQGDSAMYLCASSLGLTDTQYFGPGTRLTVL.

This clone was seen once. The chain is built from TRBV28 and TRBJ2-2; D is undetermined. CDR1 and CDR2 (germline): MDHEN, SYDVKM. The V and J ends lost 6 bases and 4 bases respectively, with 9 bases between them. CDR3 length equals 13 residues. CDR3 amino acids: CASRLHVTGELFF. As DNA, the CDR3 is TGTGCCAGCAGACTCCACGTCACCGGGGAGCTGTTTTTT.

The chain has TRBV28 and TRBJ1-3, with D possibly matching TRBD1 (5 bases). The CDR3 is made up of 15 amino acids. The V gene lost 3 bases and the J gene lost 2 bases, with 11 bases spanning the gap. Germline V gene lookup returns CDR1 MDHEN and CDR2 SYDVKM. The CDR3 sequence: CASSFGGRPGNTIYF. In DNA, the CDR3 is TGTGCCAGCAGTTTTGGGGGGAGACCTGGAAACACCATATATTTT. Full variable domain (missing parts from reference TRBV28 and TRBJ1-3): DVKVTQSSRYLVKRTGEKVFLECVQDMDHENMFWYRQDPGLGLRLIYFSYDVKMKEKGDIPEGYSVSREKKERFSLILESASTNQTSMYLCASSFGGRPGNTIYFGEGSWLTVV.

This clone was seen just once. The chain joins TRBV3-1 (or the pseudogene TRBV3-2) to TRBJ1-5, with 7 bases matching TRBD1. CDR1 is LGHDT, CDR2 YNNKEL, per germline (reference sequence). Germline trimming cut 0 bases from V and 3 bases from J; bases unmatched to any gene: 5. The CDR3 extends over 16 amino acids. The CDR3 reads CASSQEAGTVNQPQHF. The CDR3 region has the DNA TGTGCCAGCAGCCAAGAGGCCGGGACAGTCAATCAGCCCCAGCATTTT.

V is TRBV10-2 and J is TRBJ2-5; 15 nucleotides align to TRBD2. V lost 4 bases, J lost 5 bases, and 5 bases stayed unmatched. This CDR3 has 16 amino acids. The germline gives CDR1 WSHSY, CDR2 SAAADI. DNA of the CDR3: TGCGCCAGCAGTGTAGCGGGGACTAGCGGGAGGGAGACCCAGTACTTC. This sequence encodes CASSVAGTSGRETQYF.

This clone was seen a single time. The CDR3 here is CASSSQGYEQYF. Written as DNA, the CDR3 is TGTGCCAGCAGTAGTCAGGGTTACGAGCAGTACTTC. V is TRBV6-6 and J is TRBJ2-7; D is perhaps TRBD1 (5 bases). The CDR3 contains 12 residues. Germline CDR1 reads MNHNY; CDR2 reads SVGAGI (reference sequence). Trimming removed 5 bases at V and 4 bases at J, with 9 bases between.

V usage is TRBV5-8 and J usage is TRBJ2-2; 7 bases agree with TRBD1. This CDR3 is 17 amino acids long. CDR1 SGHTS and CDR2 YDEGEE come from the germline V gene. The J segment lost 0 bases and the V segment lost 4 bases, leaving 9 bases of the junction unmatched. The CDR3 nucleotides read TGTGCCAGCAGCCTAGGAGAGGGACAGACGAACACCGGGGAGCTGTTTTTT. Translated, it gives CASSLGEGQTNTGELFF. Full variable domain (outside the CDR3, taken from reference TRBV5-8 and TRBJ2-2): EAGVTQSPTHLIKTRGQQATLRCSPISGHTSVYWYQQALGLGLQFLLWYDEGEERNRGNFPPRFSGRQFPNYSSELNVNALELEDSALYLCASSLGEGQTNTGELFFGEGSRLTVL.

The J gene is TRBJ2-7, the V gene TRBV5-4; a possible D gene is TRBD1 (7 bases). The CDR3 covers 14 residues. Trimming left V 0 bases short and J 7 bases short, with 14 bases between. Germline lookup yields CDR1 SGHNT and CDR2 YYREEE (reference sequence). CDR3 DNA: TGTGCCAGCAGCTTGGCAGGGGGGACAAGGGAGCAGTACTTC. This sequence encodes CASSLAGGTREQYF.